Each of the 18 T cell receptor beta chains below was sequenced from the same sample in a study of T cells in localized non-small cell lung cancer. Sequencing was performed with immunoSEQ multiplex PCR; in TCRdb, only in-frame clones are kept and a portion is missing. The table lists approximately 18,000 clones, approximately 82% of them singletons. The input for sequencing was peripheral blood, taken before any cancer treatment. These receptors were taken from a female donor of 60 years or more with stage I lung adenocarcinoma.

The chain uses TRBV7-2 and TRBJ1-4, with D tentatively TRBD1 (6 bases). Trimming left V 2 bases short and J 8 bases short, with 15 bases between. This CDR3 is 15 amino acids long. CDR1 is SGHTA, CDR2 FQGNSA, per germline. CDR3 residues: CASSLNTGGREKLFF. The CDR3 DNA reads TGTGCCAGCAGCTTAAACACGGGGGGCAGGGAAAAACTGTTTTTT.

Details on this clone: The junction differs from germline at one of its ends, possibly a read error. The CDR3, as DNA: TGCAGTGCCCGCGATGGGTCTTTT. It codes for CSARDGSF. The chain recombines TRBV20-1 with TRBJ1-1; D is undetermined. Germline assignment: CDR1 DFQATT and CDR2 SNEGSKA (reference sequence). The CDR3 has 8 residues.

This rearrangement joins TRBV30 to TRBJ1-1; D ambiguous. The V and J ends lost 5 bases and 0 bases respectively, with 7 bases between them. Germline assignment: CDR1 GTSNPN and CDR2 SVGIG (reference sequence). This CDR3 region has 12 residues. CDR3 nucleotides: TGTGCCTGGGGGAGGATGAACACTGAAGCTTTCTTT. Amino acids: CAWGRMNTEAFF.

The rearrangement joins TRBV14 to TRBJ1-2; maybe TRBD1 (5 bases). Germline CDR1 SGHDN, CDR2 FVKESK. CDR3 size: 16 residues. Deletions cut 4 bases from V and 0 bases from J, with 15 bases between. The CDR3 region is CASSPLRGGANYGYTF. CDR3 sequence (DNA): TGTGCCAGCAGCCCGCTCCGAGGAGGGGCTAACTATGGCTACACCTTC.

The rearrangement uses TRBV5-4 and TRBJ1-2; D unclear. The CDR3 runs 15 residues. V lost 3 bases, J lost 5 bases, and 17 bases lay in between. Germline CDR1 is SGHNT and CDR2 is YYREEE (reference sequence). Here the CDR3 DNA reads TGTGCCAGCAGCTCCCCTGCCGGAGGGAAATATGGCTACACCTTC. It encodes CASSSPAGGKYGYTF.

The CDR3 DNA reads as TGTGCCAGCAGCAAGACAGGGTATGAAAAACTGTTTTTT. Its protein is CASSKTGYEKLFF. The chain combines TRBV7-8 with TRBJ1-4; the match to TRBD1 covers 7 bases. Unmatched junction bases numbered 3, after V lost 5 bases and J lost 6 bases. Germline assignment: CDR1 SGHVS and CDR2 FQNEAQ. This CDR3 contains 13 residues.

The chain uses TRBV30 and TRBJ1-5, with 7 bases identical to TRBD1. V was pared by 2 bases and J by 7 bases, with 14 bases of the junction left unmatched. Germline-derived CDR1 and CDR2 are GTSNPN and SVGIG (reference sequence). The CDR3 contains 16 residues. CDR3 sequence reads: CAWSREKGAGFQPQHF. CDR3 bases: TGTGCCTGGAGTAGGGAAAAGGGGGCTGGTTTCCAGCCCCAGCATTTT.

The chain has TRBV7-9 and TRBJ1-2; 9 bases align to TRBD1. CDR1 is SEHNR, CDR2 FQNEAQ, per germline (reference sequence). The length of the CDR3 is 14 residues. V was pared by 4 bases and J by 7 bases, with 7 bases of the junction left unmatched. CDR3 sequence: CASSSRQGVPGYTF. In DNA form, the CDR3 reads TGTGCCAGCAGCTCGAGACAGGGGGTCCCTGGCTACACCTTC.

The chain joins TRBV19 to TRBJ2-3; D call uncertain. The germline V gene encodes CDR1 LNHDA and CDR2 SQIVND (reference sequence). The CDR3 covers 14 residues. V was trimmed by 1 base and J by 2 bases, leaving 7 bases between them. This CDR3 is CASSIGLTTDTQYF. As DNA, the CDR3 is TGTGCCAGTAGTATAGGGCTAACCACAGATACGCAGTATTTT.

This clone was counted once. V usage is TRBV11-3 and J usage is TRBJ1-1; D is undetermined. CDR1 is SGHNT, CDR2 YENEEA, per germline. The CDR3 is 12 residues long. Trimming took off 1 base at V and 4 bases at J, with 4 bases between the two ends. The chain's CDR3 is CASSLGFTEAFF. The CDR3 nucleotides are TGTGCCAGCAGCTTAGGGTTCACTGAAGCTTTCTTT.

The chain is built from TRBV2 and TRBJ1-2; D call uncertain. The CDR3 sequence is 14 residues long. V was pared by 4 bases and J by 8 bases, with 17 bases between. Germline CDR1 and CDR2: SNHLY and FYNNEI. CDR3 nucleotides: TGTGCCAGCAGTGCGACCTTGGCCCAATCAGGCTACACCTTC. This codes for CASSATLAQSGYTF.

The chain couples TRBV27 to TRBJ2-1, with no clear D. Germline loops: CDR1 MNHEY, CDR2 SMNVEV (reference sequence). V was pared by 2 bases and J by 0 bases, with 8 bases between. The CDR3 covers 15 residues. The CDR3 protein is CASSLIPSSYNEQFF. Written as DNA, the CDR3 is TGTGCCAGCAGTTTAATCCCCTCCTCCTACAATGAGCAGTTCTTC.

The chain couples TRBV4-2 to TRBJ2-1; 10 positions match TRBD2. The J segment lost 1 base and the V segment lost 1 base, leaving 4 bases of the junction unmatched. This CDR3 is 17 amino acids long. Germline V gene data show CDR1 as LGHNA and CDR2 as YNFKEQ. The CDR3: CASSQGASGGSYNEQFF. The CDR3 DNA is TGTGCCAGCAGCCAAGGGGCTAGCGGGGGTTCCTACAATGAGCAGTTCTTC.

This clone was detected only a few times. V and J are TRBV29-1 and TRBJ1-2, with 8 bases lining up with TRBD1. From germline, CDR1 is SQVTM and CDR2 ANQGSEA. This CDR3 contains 15 residues. J was trimmed by 7 bases and V by 0 bases; bases with no gene match: 10. CDR3 protein: CSVEDRGRGQGGYTF. As DNA, the CDR3 is TGCAGCGTTGAAGATAGAGGCAGGGGGCAGGGTGGCTACACCTTC.

The J gene is TRBJ1-1, the V gene TRBV6-5; D not certain. Germline V gene data show CDR1 as MNHEY and CDR2 as SVGAGI. With 3 bases removed from V and 2 bases from J, the gap between germline ends came to 13 bases. CDR3 length: 15 residues. The DNA of the CDR3 is TGTGCCAGCAGTTATCGCCTGGCACTTAACACTGAAGCTTTCTTT. This gives the protein CASSYRLALNTEAFF.

The chain has TRBV18 and TRBJ1-1, with 8 bases matching TRBD1. This CDR3 comprises 19 residues. Trimming at V came to 3 bases and at J to 3 bases, leaving 18 bases not matched to a gene. CDR1 KGHSH and CDR2 LQKENI come from the germline V gene. The DNA for the CDR3 is TGTGCCAGCTCACCCTACCTCCCAGGGGGCGGGCTAGGGGACACTGAAGCTTTCTTT. Protein product: CASSPYLPGGGLGDTEAFF.

By share, this clone counts as medium-sized. Other DNA sequences in this sample translate to the same CDR3. CDR3: CAWSVGSNQPQHF. The CDR3 DNA sequence: TGTGCCTGGAGTGTAGGTAGCAATCAGCCCCAGCATTTT. The rearrangement links TRBV30 to TRBJ1-5; D unresolved. Germline-derived CDR1 and CDR2 are GTSNPN and SVGIG (reference sequence). The CDR3 totals 13 residues. V was clipped by 0 bases and J by 0 bases, with 3 bases between them.

V and J are TRBV7-9 and TRBJ2-5; the match to TRBD1 covers 8 bases. Losses at the gene ends were 5 bases for V and 9 bases for J; bases not matched to a gene: 14. Germline-derived CDR1 and CDR2 are SEHNR and FQNEAQ (reference sequence). The CDR3 sequence is 15 residues long. In DNA form, the CDR3 reads TGTGCCAGCAGCCCCGGCGGCAGGGGGCGTGGGGCCCAGTACTTC. Protein product: CASSPGGRGRGAQYF.